The 14 T cell receptor beta chains reported below all come from one sample, sequenced in a study of T cells after yellow fever vaccination. Each CDR3 protein gets one entry after TCRdb re-called the 5' RACE reads with MiXCR. The sample includes 250,000 or so distinct CDR3 sequences, more than 3.5% of them seen just once. The sample consisted of PBMCs, taken 15 days after the yellow fever booster vaccination. These receptor sequences come from a man aged 18 to 30 who received the YFV17D yellow fever vaccine.

This clonotype was seen at least ten times. The V call is TRBV20-1, the J call TRBJ1-1, with D perhaps TRBD1 (5 bases). In germline, CDR1 is DFQATT, CDR2 SNEGSKA (reference sequence). This CDR3 contains 15 residues. The ends were cut back, 4 bases at V and 4 bases at J, with 19 bases in the middle. The CDR3 region is CSATPLDTGGTEAFF. CDR3 in DNA: TGCAGTGCTACCCCCCTTGACACAGGAGGCACTGAAGCTTTCTTT.

This clonotype was recorded at least ten times. CDR3 in amino acids: CASSLGVLQETQYF. As DNA, the CDR3 is TGCGCCAGCAGCTTGGGGGTCCTCCAAGAGACCCAGTACTTC. The genes are TRBV5-1 and TRBJ2-5; D is undetermined. V lost 0 bases, J lost 1 base, and 7 bases lay in between. CDR1 is SGHRS and CDR2 is YFSETQ in the germline V gene. There are 14 residues in the CDR3.

In this sample, this clonotype turned up a few times. The chain uses TRBV5-4 and TRBJ1-6; 7 nucleotides agree with TRBD1. The CDR3 sequence is 16 residues long. The J segment lost 7 bases and the V segment lost 1 base, leaving 8 bases of the junction unmatched. Germline V gene sequence: CDR1 SGHNT, CDR2 YYREEE (reference sequence). This CDR3 is CASSLLDRARNSPLHF. As DNA, the CDR3 is TGTGCCAGCAGCTTGCTTGACAGGGCGCGAAATTCACCCCTCCACTTT.

In its sample, this clonotype was seen many times. V is TRBV7-9 and J is TRBJ2-5; D is possibly TRBD1 (6 bases). Germline V gene data show CDR1 as SEHNR and CDR2 as FQNEAQ (reference sequence). The CDR3 runs to 16 residues. Trimming took 4 bases from V and 4 from J, leaving 19 bases between them. CDR3 loop: CASSYGRTEMRETQYF. In DNA, the CDR3 is TGTGCCAGCAGCTACGGTAGGACAGAGATGCGAGAGACCCAGTACTTC.

This clonotype was picked up many times. This sequence joins TRBV5-1 and TRBJ1-3; D gene unclear. The germline V and J ends were trimmed by 5 bases and 0 bases, with 9 bases remaining between them. Germline V gene sequence: CDR1 SGHRS, CDR2 YFSETQ. There are 14 residues in the CDR3. CDR3 in DNA: TGCGCCAGCAGGGACGGTTTCTCTGGAAACACCATATATTTT. It yields the protein CASRDGFSGNTIYF.

The sample holds many counts of this clonotype. The chain links TRBV5-4 to TRBJ2-5; 8 bases fit TRBD2. Per the germline V gene, CDR1 is SGHNT and CDR2 is YYREEE (reference sequence). This CDR3 contains 14 residues. Germline trimming cut 4 bases from V and 5 bases from J; bases unmatched to any gene: 7. The chain's CDR3 is CASSTGLDGETQYF. For the CDR3, the DNA is TGTGCCAGCAGCACGGGACTAGACGGGGAGACCCAGTACTTC.

At least ten counts were recorded for this clonotype. This chain links TRBV20-1 with TRBJ2-7, with TRBD2 as a possible D gene (6 bases). V dropped 6 bases and J dropped 3 bases, with 12 bases sitting between them. The CDR3 length is 12 residues. Germline values: CDR1 DFQATT, CDR2 SNEGSKA (reference sequence). In nucleotides, the CDR3 is TGCAGTGCCGGGCGGGACGGCTACGAGCAGTACTTC. Residues: CSAGRDGYEQYF.

This clonotype was picked up many times. The chain links TRBV5-1 to TRBJ1-1, with 8 bases lining up with TRBD1. Trimming cost V 7 bases and J 3 bases; bases outside gene matches: 5. The CDR3 spans 13 residues. Per germline, CDR1 SGHRS and CDR2 YFSETQ. In DNA, the CDR3 is TGCGCCAGCCAGGACAGGGAGGACACTGAAGCTTTCTTT. It codes for CASQDREDTEAFF.

In its sample, this clonotype was seen many times. This chain joins TRBV5-1 and TRBJ2-7, with TRBD1 matching over 10 bases. The germline gives CDR1 SGHRS, CDR2 YFSETQ. This CDR3 contains 15 residues. Trimming at V came to 7 bases and at J to 4 bases, leaving 11 bases not matched to a gene. The CDR3 nucleotides are TGCGCCAGCGCCCGCTCCGGGACAGGGGAGTACGAGCAGTACTTC. Protein: CASARSGTGEYEQYF.

This clonotype came up many times. CDR3 DNA: TGTGCCAGCAGTAGGAGGGCAACTAATGAAAAACTGTTTTTT. Translating it yields CASSRRATNEKLFF. This chain joins TRBV6-5 and TRBJ1-4, with D uncertain. With 5 bases removed from V and 0 bases from J, the gap between germline ends came to 7 bases. From germline, CDR1 is MNHEY and CDR2 SVGAGI. The CDR3 consists of 14 residues.

This clonotype was detected only a few times. The chain couples TRBV5-1 to TRBJ2-3, with D maybe TRBD2 (5 bases). V was pared by 4 bases and J by 3 bases, with 9 bases between. The CDR3 covers 13 residues. CDR1 and CDR2 (germline): SGHRS, YFSETQ. The CDR3 sequence: CASSTRETDTQYF. The CDR3 region has the DNA TGCGCCAGCAGCACTCGGGAAACAGATACGCAGTATTTT.

In this sample, this clonotype turned up many times. The rearrangement joins TRBV5-4 to TRBJ2-1; D is uncertain. Per the germline V gene, CDR1 is SGHNT and CDR2 is YYREEE (reference sequence). The CDR3 spans 13 residues. Trimming stripped 4 bases from V and 6 bases from J, with 11 bases between. DNA for the CDR3: TGTGCCAGCAGCCCGACACGGATCAATGAGCAGTTCTTC. It translates to CASSPTRINEQFF.

This clonotype showed up many times. The chain uses TRBV20-1 and TRBJ2-7, with no clear D. The CDR3 has 12 amino acids. V shed 1 base and J shed 0 bases, with 4 bases lying between them. Germline V gene data show CDR1 as DFQATT and CDR2 as SNEGSKA (reference sequence). The CDR3 is CSARAVSYEQYF. CDR3 nucleotides: TGCAGTGCTAGAGCCGTCTCCTACGAGCAGTACTTC.

The sample holds many counts of this clonotype. This sequence joins TRBV4-1 and TRBJ2-3, with no clear D. Germline assignment: CDR1 MGHRA and CDR2 YSYEKL. This CDR3 has 15 amino acids. The V end lost 4 bases, the J end lost 0 bases, and 11 bases lay between the germline ends. The CDR3 loop reads CASSPGSPSTDTQYF. The CDR3 nucleotides read TGCGCCAGCAGCCCAGGAAGCCCTAGCACAGATACGCAGTATTTT.